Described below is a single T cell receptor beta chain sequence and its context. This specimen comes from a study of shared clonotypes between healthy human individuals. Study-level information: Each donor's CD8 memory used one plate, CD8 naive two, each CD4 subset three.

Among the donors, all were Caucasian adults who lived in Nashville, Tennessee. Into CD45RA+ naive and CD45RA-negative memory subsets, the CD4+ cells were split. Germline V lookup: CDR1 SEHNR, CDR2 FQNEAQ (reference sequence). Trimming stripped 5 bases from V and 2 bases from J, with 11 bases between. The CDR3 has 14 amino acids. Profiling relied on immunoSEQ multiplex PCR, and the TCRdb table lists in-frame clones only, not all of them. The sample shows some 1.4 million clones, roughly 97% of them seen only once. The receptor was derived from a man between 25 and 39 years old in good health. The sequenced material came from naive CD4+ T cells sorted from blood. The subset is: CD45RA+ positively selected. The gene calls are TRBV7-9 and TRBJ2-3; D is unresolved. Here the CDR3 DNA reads TGTGCCAGCAGCGCCAAGTCGAACACAGATACGCAGTATTTT. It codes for CASSAKSNTDTQYF.